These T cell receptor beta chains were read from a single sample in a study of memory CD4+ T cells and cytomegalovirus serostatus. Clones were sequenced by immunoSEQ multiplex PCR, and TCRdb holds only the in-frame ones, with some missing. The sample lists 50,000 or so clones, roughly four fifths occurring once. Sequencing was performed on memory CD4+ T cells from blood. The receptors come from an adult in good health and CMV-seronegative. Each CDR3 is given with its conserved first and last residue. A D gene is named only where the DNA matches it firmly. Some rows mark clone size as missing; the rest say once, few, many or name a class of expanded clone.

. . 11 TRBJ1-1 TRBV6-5 CASSSAFEAFF TGTGCCAGCAGTTCCGCTTTTGAAGCTTTCTTT
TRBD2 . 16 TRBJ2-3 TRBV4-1 CASSRESGVGTDTQYF TGCGCCAGCAGCCGAGAGAGCGGGGTAGGCACAGATACGCAGTATTTT
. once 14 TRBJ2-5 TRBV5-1 CASRPGQLQETQYF TGCGCCAGCAGACCAGGACAGCTACAAGAGACCCAGTACTTC
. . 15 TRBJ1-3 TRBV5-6 CASSSGPQGRNTIYF TGTGCCAGCAGCTCAGGACCCCAGGGGAGAAACACCATATATTTT
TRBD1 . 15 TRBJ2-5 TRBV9 CASSVAGQGRETQYF TGTGCCAGCAGCGTAGCTGGACAGGGCCGAGAGACCCAGTACTTC
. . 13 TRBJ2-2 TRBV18 CASSPSNTGELFF TGTGCCAGCTCACCTTCGAACACCGGGGAGCTGTTTTTT
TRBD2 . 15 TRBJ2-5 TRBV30 CAWSGGGRIWETQYF TGTGCCTGGAGCGGGGGGGGCCGAATTTGGGAGACCCAGTACTTC
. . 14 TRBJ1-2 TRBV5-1 CASSLILAGSGYTF TGCGCCAGCAGCTTGATATTGGCGGGGAGCGGCTACACCTTC
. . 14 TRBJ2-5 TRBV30 CAWSALGLEETQYF TGTGCCTGGAGTGCCCTGGGCCTGGAGGAGACCCAGTACTTC
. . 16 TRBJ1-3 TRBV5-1 CASSPHGRSSGNTIYF TGCGCCAGCAGCCCACATGGGCGCAGCTCTGGAAACACCATATATTTT
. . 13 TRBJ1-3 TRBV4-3 CASSPSLGDTIYF TGCGCCAGCAGCCCCAGCCTTGGGGACACCATATATTTT
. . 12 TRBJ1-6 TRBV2 CASGLAVGPLHF TGTGCCAGTGGGCTGGCAGTGGGACCCCTCCACTTT
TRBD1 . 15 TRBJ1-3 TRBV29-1 CSVDSGTGNGNTIYF TGCAGCGTTGATTCCGGGACAGGGAACGGAAACACCATATATTTT
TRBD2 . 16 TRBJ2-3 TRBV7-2 CASSLYSGGVTDTQYF TGTGCCAGCAGCTTATATAGCGGGGGAGTCACAGATACGCAGTATTTT
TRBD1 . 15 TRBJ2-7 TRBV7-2 CASSSIPGGWNEQYF TGTGCCAGCAGCTCAATACCAGGGGGTTGGAACGAGCAGTACTTC
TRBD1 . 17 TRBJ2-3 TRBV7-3 CASSSPLGQGSSDTQYF TGTGCCAGCAGCTCCCCTCTGGGACAGGGAAGTTCAGATACGCAGTATTTT
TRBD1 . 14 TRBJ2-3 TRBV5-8 CASSRTGDPDTQYF TGTGCCAGCAGCCGGACAGGGGACCCAGATACGCAGTATTTT
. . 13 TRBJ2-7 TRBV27 CASSFGRVYEQYF TGTGCCAGCAGTTTCGGCAGGGTCTACGAGCAGTACTTC
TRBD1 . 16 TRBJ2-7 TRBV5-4 CASSPNRGRSSYEQYF TGTGCCAGCAGCCCCAACAGGGGTCGAAGCTCCTACGAGCAGTACTTC
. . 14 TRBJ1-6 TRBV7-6 CASAYGAAYSPLHF TGTGCCAGCGCATATGGAGCAGCTTATTCACCCCTCCACTTT
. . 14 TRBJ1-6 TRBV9 CASSSRDGNSPLHF TGTGCCAGCAGCTCCCGGGACGGAAATTCACCCCTCCACTTT
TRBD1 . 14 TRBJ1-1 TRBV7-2 CASSLDRVNTEAFF TGTGCCAGCAGCCTGGACAGGGTAAACACTGAAGCTTTCTTT
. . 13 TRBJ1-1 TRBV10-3 CATGGHPPTEAFF TGTGCCACCGGGGGACACCCACCCACTGAAGCTTTCTTT
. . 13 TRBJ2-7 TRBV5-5 CASSLGGNYEQYF TGTGCCAGCAGCTTGGGGGGTAACTACGAGCAGTACTTC
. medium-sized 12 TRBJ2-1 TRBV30 CAWEGEYNEQFF TGTGCCTGGGAGGGGGAATACAATGAGCAGTTCTTC
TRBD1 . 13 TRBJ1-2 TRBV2 CASSGQPNYGYTF TGTGCCAGCTCGGGACAGCCTAACTATGGCTACACCTTC
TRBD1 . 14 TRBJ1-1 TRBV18 CASSPDRDGTEAFF TGTGCCAGCTCACCCGACAGGGATGGCACTGAAGCTTTCTTT
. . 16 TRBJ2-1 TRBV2 CASFSRAGSQYNEQFF TGTGCCAGCTTCTCTCGAGCCGGGTCCCAATACAATGAGCAGTTCTTC
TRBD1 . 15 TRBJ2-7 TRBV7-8 CASSFVTGKNYEQYF TGTGCCAGCAGCTTCGTGACAGGGAAAAACTACGAGCAGTACTTC
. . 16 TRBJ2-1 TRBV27 CASSFRADRTYNEQFF TGTGCCAGCAGCTTTAGGGCAGACCGAACCTACAATGAGCAGTTCTTC
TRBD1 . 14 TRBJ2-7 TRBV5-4 CASSFWDRVGEQYF TGTGCCAGCAGCTTCTGGGACAGGGTAGGCGAGCAGTACTTC
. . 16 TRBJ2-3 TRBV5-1 CASSLGTGGLWDTQYF TGCGCCAGCAGCTTGGGGACAGGAGGGCTGTGGGATACGCAGTATTTT
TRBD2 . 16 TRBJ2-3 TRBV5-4 CASSLASGGAADTQYF TGTGCCAGCAGCTTGGCTAGCGGGGGGGCGGCAGATACGCAGTATTTT
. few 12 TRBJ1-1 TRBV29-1 CSVDERNTEAFF TGCAGCGTTGATGAGAGGAACACTGAAGCTTTCTTT
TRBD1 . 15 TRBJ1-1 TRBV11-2 CASSLGQGWDTEAFF TGTGCCAGCAGCTTAGGACAGGGATGGGACACTGAAGCTTTCTTT
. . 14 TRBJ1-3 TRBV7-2 CASSFGNSGNTIYF TGTGCCAGCAGCTTCGGGAACTCTGGAAACACCATATATTTT